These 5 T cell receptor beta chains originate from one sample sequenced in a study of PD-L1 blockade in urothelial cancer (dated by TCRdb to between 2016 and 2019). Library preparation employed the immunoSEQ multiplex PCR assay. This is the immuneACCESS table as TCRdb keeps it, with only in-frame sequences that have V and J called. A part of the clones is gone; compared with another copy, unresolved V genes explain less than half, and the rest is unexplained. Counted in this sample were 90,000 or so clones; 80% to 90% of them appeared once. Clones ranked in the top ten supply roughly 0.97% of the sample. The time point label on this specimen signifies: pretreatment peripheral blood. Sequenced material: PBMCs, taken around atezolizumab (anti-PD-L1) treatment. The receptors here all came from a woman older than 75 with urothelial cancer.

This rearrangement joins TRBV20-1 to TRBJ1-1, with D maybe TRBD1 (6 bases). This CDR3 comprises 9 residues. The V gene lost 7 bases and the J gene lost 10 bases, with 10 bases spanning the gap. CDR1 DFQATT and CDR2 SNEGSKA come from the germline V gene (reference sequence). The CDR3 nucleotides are TGCAGTGACGTCAGGGGAGCTTTCTTT. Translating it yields CSDVRGAFF.

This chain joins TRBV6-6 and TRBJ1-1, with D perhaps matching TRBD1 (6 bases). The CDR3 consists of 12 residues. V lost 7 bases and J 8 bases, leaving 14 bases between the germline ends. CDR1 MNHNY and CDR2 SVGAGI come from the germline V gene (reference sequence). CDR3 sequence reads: CASIHLQGEAFF. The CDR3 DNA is TGTGCCAGCATCCACTTACAGGGAGAAGCTTTCTTT.

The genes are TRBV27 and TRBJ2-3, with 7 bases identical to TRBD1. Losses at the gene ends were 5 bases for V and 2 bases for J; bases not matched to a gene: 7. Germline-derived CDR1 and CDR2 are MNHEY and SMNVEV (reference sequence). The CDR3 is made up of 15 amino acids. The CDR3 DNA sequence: TGTGCCAGCAGTCTACGACAGGGAACCACAGATACGCAGTATTTT. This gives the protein CASSLRQGTTDTQYF.

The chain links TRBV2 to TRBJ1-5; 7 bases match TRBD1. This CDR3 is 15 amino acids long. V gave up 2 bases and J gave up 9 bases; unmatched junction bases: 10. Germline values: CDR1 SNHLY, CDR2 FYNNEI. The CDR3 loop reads CASSELGQGVAPQHF. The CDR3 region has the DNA TGTGCCAGCAGTGAATTAGGCCAGGGGGTTGCGCCCCAGCATTTT.

The CDR3 loop reads CASSPGGTGGYEQYF. CDR3 nucleotide sequence: TGTGCCAGCAGTCCGGGCGGGACAGGGGGCTACGAGCAGTACTTC. The V gene is TRBV28, the J gene TRBJ2-7; 11 bases align to TRBD1. V lost 5 bases to trimming and J lost 3 bases; unmatched junction nucleotides: 6. Per the germline V gene, CDR1 is MDHEN and CDR2 is SYDVKM. The CDR3 contains 15 residues.